Listed here is a single TCR beta chain. Many counts were recorded for this clonotype. There is no known antigen for this receptor. No clone much larger than this one lies a single base away; base qualities are absent. The sample comes from a study of neurological immune-mediated disorders (dated by TCRdb to between 2018 and 2021). Study-level background: Among the 34 multiple sclerosis patients, relapsing-remitting MS accounted for around 30 and secondary progressive MS accounted for 3. The cohort included approximately 70 subjects: approximately 14 with HAM/TSP, some 35 with multiple sclerosis, and around 20 healthy controls. Alongside PBMC samples, the set of some 98 TCR-beta libraries contained longitudinal samples, technical triplicates, and paired CD4+ and CD8+ T-cell subsets that had been sorted. Peripheral blood TCR-beta repertoires from HTLV-I-associated myelopathy (HAM/TSP) patients, multiple sclerosis patients and healthy controls were compared by UMI-based sequencing.

To synthesize cDNA, template-switch 5'RACE was performed with a primer carrying a 10-nucleotide random unique molecular identifier so that each TCR transcript was tagged. Each sequencing run produced over 170 million TCR-beta sequences covering 15-18 subjects. Total RNA was extracted with the RNeasy kit. The KAPA Real-time Library Amplification kit was used to amplify TCR-beta VDJ regions with primers targeting the TCR constant region and the 5'RACE anchor. Sample indexes and Illumina adaptors were added in a first PCR, after which library yield was increased in a second PCR. The roughly 650 bp TCR product was size-selected on a 2% E-gel SizeSelection system after Ampure bead purification. Before pooling, libraries had their quality checked on a Bioanalyzer, their concentration measured with Qubit, and their quantity determined with the Kapa Library Quantification kit. Libraries were sequenced paired-end 2 x 150 bp on an Illumina HiSeq 2500. To increase sequence diversity, about 23-32% phiX was spiked into each library pool. The paper's data handling went like this. The UMI-based MiGEC pipeline processed quality-filtered reads and removed over 85% of raw TCR sequences during error correction. IMGT germline references were used for alignment of VDJ genes, and clonotypes were defined by a unique CDR3 amino acid sequence together with V-J genes. VDJtools evaluated clonal expansion, Shannon diversity and CDR3 relatedness (CalcPairwiseDistances, ClusterSamples); CLCbio workbench built phylogenetic trees. Using coefficient-of-variation modelling across technical triplicates, the study counted a clone as expanded if it had at least 8 unique UMIs. TCRdb reanalyzed the raw reads on its own, using fastp at Q25 for trimming and MiXCR for clone calling, and kept in-frame beta chains. Rows with a matching CDR3 protein are joined into one entry that keeps the most common DNA and genes. The V and J calls reflect TCRdb's pipeline rather than the authors' work. The sample contains about 33,000 distinct CDR3 sequences, less than 1.6% of them found a single time. In total, the top ten clones hold around 9% of the sample.

Broader findings and caveats from the paper: No clinical or MRI features were associated with the MS cluster, and the authors said that larger cohorts are needed. In a phylogenetic analysis, the repertoires of 18 out of 34 MS patients fell into a single cluster of related CDR3 sequences, pointing to a possible signature at the repertoire level. No identical CDR3 amino acid sequences were found to be shared among expanded clones across subjects, suggesting that TCR-beta repertoires were private in all groups. TCR clonal expansion was highest in HAM/TSP patients and lowest in MS patients, with MS patients falling below even healthy controls.

The cysteine opens and the phenylalanine closes a CDR3 of 14 amino acids. CDR3 DNA only is kept here, 42 bases in frame from base 1. Trimming removed 5 bases from V and 7 bases from J, leaving 12 bases between the germline ends. The germline V gene sets CDR1 to SGHVS and CDR2 to FQNEAQ. Unsorted PBMC libraries were generated from 2 million PBMCs stored in RNAlater at -80 °C until RNA extraction. Multiple sclerosis patients were enrolled in a US clinical protocol under which disease progression was evaluated by magnetic resonance imaging. Peripheral blood was subjected to Ficoll-Hypaque density gradient centrifugation to isolate PBMCs, which were then cryopreserved in liquid nitrogen.

The sequenced material came from PBMCs. The receptor was derived from a woman aged 30 to 39 with multiple sclerosis. The rearranged segments are TRBV7-8 and TRBJ1-6; there is no confident call for the D gene. The sequenced DNA is TGTGCCAGCAGCGCCATGACGAGGAATTCACCCCTCCACTTT. It encodes CASSAMTRNSPLHF.